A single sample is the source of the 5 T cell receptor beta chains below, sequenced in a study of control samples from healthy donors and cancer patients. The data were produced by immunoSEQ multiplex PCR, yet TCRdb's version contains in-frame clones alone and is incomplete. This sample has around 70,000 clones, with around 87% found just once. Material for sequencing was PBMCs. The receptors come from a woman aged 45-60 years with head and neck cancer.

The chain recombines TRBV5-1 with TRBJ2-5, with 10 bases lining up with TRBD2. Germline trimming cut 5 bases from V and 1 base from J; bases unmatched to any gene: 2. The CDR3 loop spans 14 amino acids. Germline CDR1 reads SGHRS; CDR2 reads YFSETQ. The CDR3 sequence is CASSPSGSQETQYF. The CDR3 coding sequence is TGCGCCAGCAGTCCTAGCGGGAGCCAAGAGACCCAGTACTTC.

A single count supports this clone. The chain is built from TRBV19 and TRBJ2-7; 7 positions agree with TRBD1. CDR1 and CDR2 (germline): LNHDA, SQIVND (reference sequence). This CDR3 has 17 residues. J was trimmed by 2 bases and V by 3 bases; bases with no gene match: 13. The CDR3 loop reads CASSIFSQGITPYEQYF. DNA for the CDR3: TGTGCCAGTAGTATCTTCTCACAGGGGATAACGCCCTACGAGCAGTACTTC.

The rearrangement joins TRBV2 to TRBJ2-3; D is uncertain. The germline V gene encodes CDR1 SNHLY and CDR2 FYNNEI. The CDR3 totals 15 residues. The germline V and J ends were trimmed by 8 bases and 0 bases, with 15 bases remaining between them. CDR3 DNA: TGTGCCAGCGTGCAGCCTGACTCTAGCACAGATACGCAGTATTTT. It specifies CASVQPDSSTDTQYF.

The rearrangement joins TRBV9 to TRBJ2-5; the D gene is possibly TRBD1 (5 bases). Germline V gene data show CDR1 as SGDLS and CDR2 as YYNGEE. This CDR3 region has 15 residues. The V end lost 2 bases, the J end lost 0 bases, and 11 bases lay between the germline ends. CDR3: CASSVWGRNQETQYF. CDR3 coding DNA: TGTGCCAGCAGCGTTTGGGGCAGAAACCAAGAGACCCAGTACTTC.

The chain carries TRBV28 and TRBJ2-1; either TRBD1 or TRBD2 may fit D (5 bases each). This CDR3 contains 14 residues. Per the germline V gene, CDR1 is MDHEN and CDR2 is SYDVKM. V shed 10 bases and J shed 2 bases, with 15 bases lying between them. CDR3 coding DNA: TGTGCCACCAAGGGGAGTAGCACCTACAATGAGCAGTTCTTC. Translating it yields CATKGSSTYNEQFF.